This TCR beta chain was observed in a study of T cells after yellow fever vaccination. Whole-study context: With SMART-Seq v4 Ultra Low Input, the fractions containing low cell numbers were prepared. Study-wide results and caveats: The booster saw the reappearance of most primary-vaccination clones (roughly 97% CD4, around 88% CD8). Researchers report a weaker secondary response that nonetheless peaked faster, day 5 versus 15.

CDR1 and CDR2 (germline): SGHRS, YFSETQ. The V gene end was trimmed by 5 bases and the J gene end by 2 bases; junction bases not matched to a gene: 7. This CDR3 is 14 amino acids long. There are a few counts of this clonotype. The antigen remains unidentified. TCRdb re-analysed the 5' RACE reads in MiXCR, keeping a single row per CDR3 protein. The repertoire holds 550,000 to 750,000 distinct CDR3 sequences, 13% seen once, with about 14% in the top ten. This chain uses TRBV5-1 with TRBJ2-7; TRBD1 matches 7 bases. This material consisted of PBMCs, taken on the day of the yellow fever booster vaccination. The sequence derives from a man aged 25 to 40 who received the YFV17D yellow fever vaccine. Here the CDR3 reads CASRRDSTTYEQYF. CDR3 nucleotides: TGCGCCAGCAGAAGGGACAGTACTACCTACGAGCAGTACTTC.